Given below is one T cell receptor (beta chain) in context. The sample belongs to a study of Ad26.COV2.S vaccination and SARS-CoV-2 variants. Study in general: Donor was assigned to the Ad26.COV2.S arm of trial COV1001.

The protocol was immunoSEQ multiplex PCR, while the TCRdb copy is restricted to in-frame clones and leaves out a portion. The table shows a few hundred thousand clones, with about nine tenths occurring only once. CDR1 is SGDLS, CDR2 YYNGEE, per germline. V was pared by 1 base and J by 0 bases, with 11 bases between. The CDR3 runs 16 residues. Treatment reported: roughly 20 received Ad26.COV2.S at low or high dose, single or two shots; roughly five received placebo; per-sample allocation not given. Samples came from day 63 after the first vaccine or placebo injection. The receptor was derived from a person aged 18-60 years who received the Ad26.COV2.S COVID-19 vaccine or a placebo. The sample here was peripheral blood, taken in a trial of Ad26.COV2.S vaccine versus placebo. The chain couples TRBV9 to TRBJ2-1; no definite D call. This chain's CDR3 is CASSVLPVSSYNEQFF. CDR3 DNA sequence: TGTGCCAGCAGCGTATTGCCCGTCAGCTCCTACAATGAGCAGTTCTTC.